This TCR beta chain was observed in a study of neurological immune-mediated disorders. Overall study findings and caveats: The greatest degree of TCR clonal expansion was observed in HTLV-1-associated myelopathy, with the lowest in multiple sclerosis, below that of healthy controls.

Indicated time point: longitudinal time-point 2. Among the participants, healthy controls were blood bank volunteers in Maryland, USA. CDR3 size: 15 residues. Between the trimmed V and J ends, which lost 4 bases and 0 bases, there was a span of 13 bases. CDR1 SGHRS and CDR2 YFSETQ come from the germline V gene. 5'RACE with 10-nucleotide random UMIs generated the cDNA. Every sequencing run generated over 190 million TCR-beta sequences from 15-18 subjects. One entry per CDR3 protein results from TCRdb running MiXCR on the 5' RACE reads. The sample holds roughly 60,000 distinct CDR3 sequences, about 10% seen once. This clonotype was seen many times. Its antigen is still unknown.

The sequencing input was PBMCs. The J gene is TRBJ1-2, the V gene TRBV5-1; maybe TRBD1 (5 bases). The sequence came from a man younger than 40 in good health. The CDR3 DNA reads TGCGCCAGCAGCCCCTATCAGGGCACTAACTATGGCTACACCTTC. Protein: CASSPYQGTNYGYTF.